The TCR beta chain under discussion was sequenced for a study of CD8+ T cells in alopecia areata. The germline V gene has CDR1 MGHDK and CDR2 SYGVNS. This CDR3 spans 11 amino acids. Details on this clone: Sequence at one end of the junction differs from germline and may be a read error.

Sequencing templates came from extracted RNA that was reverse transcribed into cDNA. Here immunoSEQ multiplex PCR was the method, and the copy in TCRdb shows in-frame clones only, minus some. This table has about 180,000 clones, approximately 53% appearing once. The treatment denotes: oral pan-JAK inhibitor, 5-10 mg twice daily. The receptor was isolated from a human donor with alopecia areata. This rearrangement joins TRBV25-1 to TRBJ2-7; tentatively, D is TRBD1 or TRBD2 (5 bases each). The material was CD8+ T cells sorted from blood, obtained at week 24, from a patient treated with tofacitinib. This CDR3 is CASSESSGTHF. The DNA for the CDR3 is TGTGCCAGCAGTGAATCCTCCGGGACCCACTTC.